This passage covers 13 T cell receptor beta chains from one sample sequenced in a study of cytomegalovirus exposure and HLA in healthy donors. Use of 60 Vbeta and 13 Jbeta primers characterized the PCR. The protocol was immunoSEQ multiplex PCR, while the TCRdb copy is restricted to in-frame clones and leaves out a portion. This sample has about 120,000 clones; 60% to 85% occur once, and the top ten carry roughly 12%. Sample: PBMCs. The receptors stem from a woman aged 40 to 50 in good health and CMV-seropositive.

The chain joins TRBV6-5 to TRBJ1-1; 8 nucleotides match TRBD1. J lost 1 base, V lost 4 bases, and 8 bases had no gene match. The CDR3 has 16 amino acids. Germline CDR1 and CDR2: MNHEY and SVGAGI. The CDR3 loop is CASSSLRGRKNTEAFF. CDR3 coding DNA: TGTGCCAGCAGTTCCCTCAGGGGGCGGAAGAACACTGAAGCTTTCTTT.

The V call is TRBV7-2, the J call TRBJ2-2; 7 positions match TRBD1. The CDR3 contains 16 residues. Germline loops: CDR1 SGHTA, CDR2 FQGNSA. V gave up 3 bases and J gave up 0 bases; unmatched junction bases: 4. The CDR3 region has the DNA TGTGCCAGCAGCTTGTTCGGGACAGCGAACACCGGGGAGCTGTTTTTT. This translates into CASSLFGTANTGELFF.

The V gene is TRBV7-9, the J gene TRBJ1-5; D might be TRBD1 (5 bases). The V gene's germline CDR1 is SEHNR and CDR2 FQNEAQ (reference sequence). V lost 5 bases, J lost 6 bases, and 11 bases lay in between. CDR3 size: 13 residues. CDR3 bases: TGTGCCAGCAGCCCGAACGGGGGTCAGCCCCAGCATTTT. Translated, it gives CASSPNGGQPQHF.

The V and J genes are TRBV5-1 and TRBJ2-3; unclear D gene. Germline CDR1 reads SGHRS; CDR2 reads YFSETQ. V lost 2 bases, J lost 5 bases, and 3 bases lay in between. This CDR3 comprises 11 residues. CDR3 sequence reads: CASSFRDTQYF. The CDR3 DNA reads TGCGCCAGCAGCTTCCGAGATACGCAGTATTTT.

CDR3 bases: TGCGCCAGCAGCTTATCGGGACAGGTCACCTACGAGCAGTACTTC. Protein product: CASSLSGQVTYEQYF. The chain has TRBV5-1 and TRBJ2-7; TRBD1 matches 8 bases. V shed 2 bases and J 2 bases; nucleotides not matched to a gene: 6. The CDR3 runs 15 residues. The germline gives CDR1 SGHRS, CDR2 YFSETQ.

V usage is TRBV5-1 and J usage is TRBJ1-1, with 11 bases matching TRBD1. Trimming took 5 bases from V and 0 from J; bases not matched to a gene: 3. The CDR3 runs to 15 residues. The germline V gene encodes CDR1 SGHRS and CDR2 YFSETQ. CDR3 amino acids: CASRGQGAMNTEAFF. In DNA, the CDR3 is TGCGCCAGCAGAGGACAGGGGGCTATGAACACTGAAGCTTTCTTT.

As concerns this clone: This same CDR3 is encoded by further DNA sequences in the sample. The V and J genes are TRBV5-1 and TRBJ1-1, with 7 bases matching TRBD1. V gave up 2 bases and J gave up 0 bases; unmatched junction bases: 1. The CDR3 is 14 residues long. The germline V gene has CDR1 SGHRS and CDR2 YFSETQ. The CDR3 nucleotides read TGCGCCAGCAGCTTAACAGGGGTGAACACTGAAGCTTTCTTT. Encoded protein: CASSLTGVNTEAFF. Combining the CDR3 with reference TRBV5-1 and TRBJ1-1 gives the whole variable domain KAGVTQTPRYLIKTRGQQVTLSCSPISGHRSVSWYQQTPGQGLQFLFEYFSETQRNKGNFPGRFSGRQFSNSRSEMNVSTLELGDSALYLCASSLTGVNTEAFFGQGTRLTVV.

The gene calls are TRBV5-1 and TRBJ2-5; TRBD1 matches at 7 bases. From germline, CDR1 is SGHRS and CDR2 YFSETQ. CDR3 size: 14 residues. The V and J ends lost 0 bases and 5 bases, in that order; junction bases with no gene match: 4. The CDR3 spells CASSLAGRGETQYF. As DNA, the CDR3 is TGCGCCAGCAGCTTGGCCGGCAGGGGGGAGACCCAGTACTTC.

The V call is TRBV5-6, the J call TRBJ2-7, with 7 nucleotides matching TRBD1. There are 15 residues in the CDR3. V shed 8 bases, J shed 2 bases, and the junction held 13 bases outside the gene matches. The V gene's germline CDR1 is SGHDT and CDR2 YYEEEE. The DNA for the CDR3 is TGTGCCAGGAAAAGTCCGGGACAGCGCCCCTACGAGCAGTACTTC. Protein product: CARKSPGQRPYEQYF.

The rearrangement uses TRBV18 and TRBJ2-3, with D tentatively TRBD2 (7 bases). The CDR3 contains 17 residues. Trimming took off 3 bases at V and 3 bases at J, with 19 bases between the two ends. The germline V gene has CDR1 KGHSH and CDR2 LQKENI. CDR3: CASSPVTLGGLTDTQYF. The DNA of the CDR3 is TGTGCCAGCTCACCCGTCACGTTGGGGGGGCTGACAGATACGCAGTATTTT.

The V call is TRBV30, the J call TRBJ2-5; unclear D gene. Looked up from germline, CDR1 is GTSNPN and CDR2 is SVGIG (reference sequence). The CDR3 runs 12 residues. Trimming pared 0 bases from V and 4 bases from J, leaving 6 bases between. The CDR3 nucleotides read TGTGCCTGGAGTGTACAAAGAGAGACCCAGTACTTC. The encoded protein is CAWSVQRETQYF.

This clone has more than one count but fewer than ten. The V call is TRBV4-2, the J call TRBJ1-2; D gene uncertain. CDR3 size: 14 residues. Germline CDR1 and CDR2: LGHNA and YNFKEQ. V dropped 1 base and J dropped 6 bases, with 12 bases sitting between them. The CDR3 region is CASSQVMSGDGYTF. Here the CDR3 DNA reads TGTGCCAGCAGCCAAGTAATGTCAGGCGATGGCTACACCTTC.

The chain recombines TRBV27 with TRBJ1-5, with 9 bases fitting TRBD1. This CDR3 has 15 residues. Germline values: CDR1 MNHEY, CDR2 SMNVEV (reference sequence). J gave up 1 base and V 4 bases, and 2 bases lay outside the gene matches. CDR3 loop: CASSSGQGSNQPQHF. The CDR3 nucleotides read TGTGCCAGCAGTTCTGGACAGGGGAGCAATCAGCCCCAGCATTTT.